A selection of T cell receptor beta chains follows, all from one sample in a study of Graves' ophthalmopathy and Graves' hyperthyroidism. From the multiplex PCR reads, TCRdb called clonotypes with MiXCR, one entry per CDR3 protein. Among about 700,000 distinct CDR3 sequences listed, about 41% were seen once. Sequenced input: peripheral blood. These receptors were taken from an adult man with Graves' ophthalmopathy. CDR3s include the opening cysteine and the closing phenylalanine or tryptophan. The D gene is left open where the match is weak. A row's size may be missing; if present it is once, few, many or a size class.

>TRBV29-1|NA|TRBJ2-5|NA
CSNVGMGGRKYF
TGCAGCAATGTTGGTATGGGGGGGCGTAAGTACTTC
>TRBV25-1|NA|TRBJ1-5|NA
CASSDATGSGRGRQPQHF
TGTGCCAGCAGTGATGCTACAGGTTCTGGTCGGGGAAGGCAGCCCCAGCATTTT
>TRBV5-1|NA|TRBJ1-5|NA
CASSAGLAGAGQPQHF
TGCGCCAGCAGCGCAGGACTAGCGGGGGCCGGGCAGCCCCAGCATTTT
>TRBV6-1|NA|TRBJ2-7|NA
CASSEMRGSYERYF
TGTGCCAGCAGTGAAATGCGGGGCTCCTACGAGCGGTACTTC
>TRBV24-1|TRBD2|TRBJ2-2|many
CATSAPRLAETGELFF
TGTGCCACCAGTGCCCCCCGACTAGCGGAGACCGGGGAGCTGTTTTTT
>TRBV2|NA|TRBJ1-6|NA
CASSEALQGRSYNSPLHF
TGTGCCAGCAGTGAAGCTCTCCAGGGACGCTCCTATAATTCACCCCTCCACTTT
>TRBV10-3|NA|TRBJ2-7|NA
CAISTGVPVEQYF
TGTGCCATCTCCACAGGAGTACCTGTCGAGCAGTACTTC
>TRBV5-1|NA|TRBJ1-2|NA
CASSLGQGRGGYTF
TGCGCCAGCAGCTTGGGGCAGGGGCGGGGTGGCTACACCTTC
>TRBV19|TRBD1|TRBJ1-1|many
CASSPVGSDRDAFF
TGTGCCAGTAGTCCCGTGGGGTCGGACAGGGATGCTTTCTTT
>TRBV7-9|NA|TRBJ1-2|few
CASSPLGRQSKENYGYTF
TGTGCCAGCAGCCCACTGGGGCGACAGTCTAAAGAGAACTATGGCTACACCTTC
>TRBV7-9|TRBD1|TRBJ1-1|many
CASSSGTGDTEAFF
TGTGCCAGCAGCTCAGGGACAGGGGACACTGAAGCTTTCTTT
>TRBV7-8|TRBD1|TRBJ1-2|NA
CASSPGTGSKGYTF
TGTGCCAGCTCACCGGGGACAGGGTCAAAAGGCTACACCTTC
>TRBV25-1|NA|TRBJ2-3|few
CASNTDTQYF
TGTGCCAGCAACACAGATACGCAGTATTTT
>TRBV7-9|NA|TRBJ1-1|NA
CASSLADRWRRSTEAFF
TGTGCCAGCAGCTTAGCCGACAGGTGGCGCCGTTCCACTGAAGCTTTCTTT
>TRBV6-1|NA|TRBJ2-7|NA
CASTRGESSYEQYF
TGTGCCAGCACACGCGGAGAGAGCTCCTACGAGCAGTACTTC
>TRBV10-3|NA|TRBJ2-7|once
CAISSGTYSYEQYF
TGTGCCATCAGTTCTGGGACCTACTCCTACGAGCAGTACTTC
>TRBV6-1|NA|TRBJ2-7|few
CASSEPDTGVYEQYF
TGTGCCAGCAGTGAACCCGACACAGGCGTCTACGAGCAGTACTTC
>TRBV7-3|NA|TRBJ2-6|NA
CASSPTWDGANVLTF
TGTGCCAGCAGCCCCACTTGGGATGGGGCCAACGTCCTGACTTTC
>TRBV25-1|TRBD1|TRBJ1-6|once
CASSEYQEAPQGSVNSPLHF
TGTGCCAGCAGTGAATACCAAGAGGCACCACAGGGGTCTGTTAATTCACCCCTCCACTTT
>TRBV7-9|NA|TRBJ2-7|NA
CASSLQTRDHEQYF
TGTGCTAGCAGCCTTCAGACAAGGGACCACGAGCAGTACTTC
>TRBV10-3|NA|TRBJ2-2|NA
CASSYWSGDTGELFF
TGTGCCAGCAGTTACTGGTCAGGGGACACCGGGGAGCTGTTTTTT
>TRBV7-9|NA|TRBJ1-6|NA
CAGSQDRSSYNSPLHF
TGTGCCGGCAGCCAAGACAGGAGCTCCTATAATTCACCCCTCCACTTT
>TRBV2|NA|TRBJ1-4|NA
CASRDHRDGGEKLFF
TGTGCCAGCAGGGACCACAGGGACGGCGGGGAAAAACTGTTTTTT
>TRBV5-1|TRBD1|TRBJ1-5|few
CASSSCRDRVWGNQPQHF
TGCGCCAGCAGCTCCTGCCGGGACAGGGTATGGGGCAATCAGCCCCAGCATTTT
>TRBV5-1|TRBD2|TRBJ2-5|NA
CASRSSGSQQETQYF
TGCGCCAGCAGAAGTAGCGGGAGTCAGCAAGAGACCCAGTACTTC
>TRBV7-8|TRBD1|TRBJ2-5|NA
CATSEAGTGSWETQYF
TGTGCCACCAGTGAGGCCGGGACAGGGAGTTGGGAGACCCAGTACTTC